The clone carrying this T cell receptor beta chain has more than one count but fewer than ten. These data are taken from a study of graft-versus-host responses after intestinal transplantation. Assay used: immunoSEQ multiplex PCR; TCRdb lists only in-frame clones, some missing. The sample has over 80,000 clones, approximately 85% seen once. This CDR3 is built from 15 residues. From germline, CDR1 is SEHNR and CDR2 FQNEAQ (reference sequence). J gave up 8 bases and V 3 bases, and 5 bases lay outside the gene matches. This receptor was obtained from a human patient who received an intestinal transplant, so some T cells may come from the graft donor. The sample in question was PBMCs, obtained 255 days after intestinal transplant. The rearrangement joins TRBV7-9 to TRBJ1-6; 9 nucleotides line up with TRBD1. CDR3 nucleotide sequence: TGTGCCAGCAGCTTGGACAGGGGTGGCGATTCACCCCTCCACTTT. The encoded protein is CASSLDRGGDSPLHF.